Listed below are T cell receptor beta chains from one sample, sequenced in a study of T cell responses to AZD1222 COVID-19 vaccine. Here immunoSEQ multiplex PCR was the method, and the copy in TCRdb shows in-frame clones only, minus some. The data show 86,000 or so clones, with roughly 90% seen just once and less than 8.5% held by the top ten. The source was peripheral blood, collected 28 days after the second AZD1222 dose. All receptors derive from an adult who received the AZD1222 COVID-19 vaccine. Each CDR3 is given with its conserved first and last residue. Fields, in order: V gene, clone size, J gene, D gene, CDR3 DNA, CDR3 protein. D genes are given only for firm matches. Clone size is stated in some rows and not others, as once, few, many or a class when expanded.

v_gene: TRBV6-5
abundance: .
j_gene: TRBJ1-2
d_gene: TRBD1
CDR3nt: TGTGCCAGCCGCAACAGGGGGCGAGGCTATGGCTACACCTTC
CDR3aa: CASRNRGRGYGYTF

v_gene: TRBV29-1
abundance: once
j_gene: TRBJ2-2
d_gene: TRBD1
CDR3nt: TGCAGCGTTGGCAATAGACAGGGCTCCGGGGAGCTGTTTTTT
CDR3aa: CSVGNRQGSGELFF

v_gene: TRBV27
abundance: .
j_gene: TRBJ1-2
d_gene: TRBD1
CDR3nt: TGTGCCAGCAGTGCCCACCGGGACAGTTATGGCTACACCTTC
CDR3aa: CASSAHRDSYGYTF

v_gene: TRBV3-1/TRBV3-2
abundance: .
j_gene: TRBJ1-4
d_gene: .
CDR3nt: TGTGCCAGCAGCCGGACTAATGAAAAACTGTTTTTT
CDR3aa: CASSRTNEKLFF

v_gene: TRBV29-1
abundance: .
j_gene: TRBJ1-5
d_gene: .
CDR3nt: TGCAGCGTTGCTCAGGGTAGGGATCAGCCCCAGCATTTT
CDR3aa: CSVAQGRDQPQHF

v_gene: TRBV11-2
abundance: .
j_gene: TRBJ2-1
d_gene: TRBD2
CDR3nt: TGTGCCAGCAGTCATCTAGCGGGAGGGAGAACTGAGCAGTTCTTC
CDR3aa: CASSHLAGGRTEQFF

v_gene: TRBV5-1
abundance: .
j_gene: TRBJ1-1
d_gene: .
CDR3nt: TGCGCCAGCAGCTTGGTGGGGAGAGAAGCTTTCTTT
CDR3aa: CASSLVGREAFF

v_gene: TRBV5-1
abundance: once
j_gene: TRBJ1-1
d_gene: .
CDR3nt: TGCGCCAGCAGCTTGGGGTCGGCAGGGAACACTGAAGCTTTCTTT
CDR3aa: CASSLGSAGNTEAFF

v_gene: TRBV4-1
abundance: .
j_gene: TRBJ1-1
d_gene: .
CDR3nt: TGCGCCAGCAGCCAAGAATGGGAAAGGTCACGGGTGAACACTGAAGCTTTCTTT
CDR3aa: CASSQEWERSRVNTEAFF

v_gene: TRBV6-1
abundance: .
j_gene: TRBJ2-5
d_gene: TRBD2
CDR3nt: TGTGCCAGCAGTGATTATGGACTAGCATCAGAGACCCAGTACTTC
CDR3aa: CASSDYGLASETQYF

v_gene: TRBV7-2
abundance: .
j_gene: TRBJ2-3
d_gene: TRBD2
CDR3nt: TGTGCCAGCAGCTTAGGACTAGCCACGCAGTATTTT
CDR3aa: CASSLGLATQYF

v_gene: TRBV7-2
abundance: .
j_gene: TRBJ1-1
d_gene: TRBD1
CDR3nt: TGTGCCAGCAGCCCAGCTCCGTACAGGGGGCGCCGACGGACTGAAGCTTTCTTT
CDR3aa: CASSPAPYRGRRRTEAFF

v_gene: TRBV7-3
abundance: .
j_gene: TRBJ2-6
d_gene: TRBD1
CDR3nt: TGTGCCAGCAGCTCTCGAGGGACAGGGGAGGCTGGGGCCAACGTCCTGACTTTC
CDR3aa: CASSSRGTGEAGANVLTF

v_gene: TRBV9
abundance: .
j_gene: TRBJ2-7
d_gene: TRBD1
CDR3nt: TGTGCCAGCAGCCCCAGGACAGGCTACTACGAGCAGTACTTC
CDR3aa: CASSPRTGYYEQYF

v_gene: TRBV30
abundance: .
j_gene: TRBJ1-6
d_gene: TRBD1
CDR3nt: TGTGCCTGGAACCACAGGGGTGGCAATTCACCCCTCCACTTT
CDR3aa: CAWNHRGGNSPLHF

v_gene: TRBV24-1
abundance: .
j_gene: TRBJ2-2
d_gene: TRBD1
CDR3nt: TGTGCCACCGCCAGGGGGGACAGGGACACCGGGGAGCTGTTTTTT
CDR3aa: CATARGDRDTGELFF

v_gene: TRBV7-3
abundance: .
j_gene: TRBJ2-3
d_gene: TRBD2
CDR3nt: TGTGCCAGCAGCTCAACCGGGACTAGCGGCAGTACGCAGTATTTT
CDR3aa: CASSSTGTSGSTQYF

v_gene: TRBV5-1
abundance: .
j_gene: TRBJ2-7
d_gene: .
CDR3nt: TGCGCCAGCAGCTTGGCAGGGAACGAGCAGTACTTC
CDR3aa: CASSLAGNEQYF

v_gene: TRBV27
abundance: .
j_gene: TRBJ2-1
d_gene: .
CDR3nt: TGTGCCAGCAGTTTAAGGGGGAACTCCTACAATGAGCAGTTCTTC
CDR3aa: CASSLRGNSYNEQFF

v_gene: TRBV28
abundance: .
j_gene: TRBJ2-7
d_gene: TRBD2
CDR3nt: TGTGCCAGCAGTAAGAGGAGCGGGAGTATCGAGCAGTACTTC
CDR3aa: CASSKRSGSIEQYF

v_gene: TRBV18
abundance: .
j_gene: TRBJ2-1
d_gene: TRBD1
CDR3nt: TGTGCCAGCTCGAGAACAGGGGGTCGAGGCAATGAGCAGTTCTTC
CDR3aa: CASSRTGGRGNEQFF

v_gene: TRBV21-1
abundance: once
j_gene: TRBJ2-5
d_gene: .
CDR3nt: TGTGCCAGCAGACCAATTCTAGCCCAGTACTTC
CDR3aa: CASRPILAQYF

v_gene: TRBV29-1
abundance: .
j_gene: TRBJ1-2
d_gene: .
CDR3nt: TGCAGCGTTGTTGGCAGGGACCATGGGGGCTACACCTTC
CDR3aa: CSVVGRDHGGYTF

v_gene: TRBV4-1
abundance: .
j_gene: TRBJ2-1
d_gene: .
CDR3nt: TGCGCCAGCAGCTCATCGACAGAGGCCTCCTACAATGAGCAGTTCTTC
CDR3aa: CASSSSTEASYNEQFF

v_gene: TRBV19
abundance: few
j_gene: TRBJ1-4
d_gene: .
CDR3nt: TGTGCCAGTAGTGCCCGGACAACTAATGAAAAACTGTTTTTT
CDR3aa: CASSARTTNEKLFF

v_gene: TRBV6-5
abundance: .
j_gene: TRBJ1-5
d_gene: .
CDR3nt: TGTGCCAGCAGGTCGACAGGCCGCGGACAGCCCCAGCATTTT
CDR3aa: CASRSTGRGQPQHF

v_gene: TRBV29-1
abundance: .
j_gene: TRBJ1-2
d_gene: .
CDR3nt: TGCAGCGTTGAAATACGGGCGGGTGAAGGCTACACCTTC
CDR3aa: CSVEIRAGEGYTF

v_gene: TRBV5-6
abundance: .
j_gene: TRBJ1-3
d_gene: TRBD1
CDR3nt: TGTGCCAGCAGCTTTATGACAGGGGTCGGAAACACCATATATTTT
CDR3aa: CASSFMTGVGNTIYF

v_gene: TRBV4-3
abundance: .
j_gene: TRBJ2-3
d_gene: TRBD2
CDR3nt: TGCGCCAGCAGCCGGACTAGGGGAGCAGCGGGGGAGACAGATACGCAGTATTTT
CDR3aa: CASSRTRGAAGETDTQYF

v_gene: TRBV20-1
abundance: .
j_gene: TRBJ2-1
d_gene: .
CDR3nt: TGCAGTGCTAGGAGGGGTGAGCAGTTCTTC
CDR3aa: CSARRGEQFF

v_gene: TRBV11-2
abundance: once
j_gene: TRBJ1-6
d_gene: .
CDR3nt: TGTGCCAGCAGCCATAAGTCGCGACAAGGGAAGAATTCACCCCTCCACTTT
CDR3aa: CASSHKSRQGKNSPLHF

v_gene: TRBV15
abundance: .
j_gene: TRBJ2-6
d_gene: .
CDR3nt: TGTGCCACCAGCAGAGATAGGGCAGGGGTCTTCTCTGGGGCCAACGTCCTGACTTTC
CDR3aa: CATSRDRAGVFSGANVLTF

v_gene: TRBV29-1
abundance: .
j_gene: TRBJ1-1
d_gene: .
CDR3nt: TGCAGCGCCGGTCTTCGACTCGGGCGTAACACTGAAGCTTTCTTT
CDR3aa: CSAGLRLGRNTEAFF

v_gene: TRBV10-3
abundance: .
j_gene: TRBJ2-7
d_gene: .
CDR3nt: TGTGCCATCAGCGATGACAGGAACTACGAGCAGTACTTC
CDR3aa: CAISDDRNYEQYF

v_gene: TRBV30
abundance: .
j_gene: TRBJ2-7
d_gene: TRBD2
CDR3nt: TGTGCCTCCACCGCGGGAGCGGGCTACGAGCAGTACTTC
CDR3aa: CASTAGAGYEQYF

v_gene: TRBV6-6
abundance: .
j_gene: TRBJ1-2
d_gene: TRBD1
CDR3nt: TGTGCCAGCAGCCGACAGGGTAGCGGCTACACCTTC
CDR3aa: CASSRQGSGYTF

v_gene: TRBV6-5
abundance: .
j_gene: TRBJ2-1
d_gene: .
CDR3nt: TGTGCCAGCAGTTACTCGACCGACGATGAGCAGTTCTTC
CDR3aa: CASSYSTDDEQFF

v_gene: TRBV27
abundance: .
j_gene: TRBJ2-7
d_gene: TRBD1
CDR3nt: TGTGCCAGCACCCGCCGGAGGGGACAGGGTACATACGAGCAGTACTTC
CDR3aa: CASTRRRGQGTYEQYF

v_gene: TRBV12-3/TRBV12-4
abundance: .
j_gene: TRBJ1-4
d_gene: .
CDR3nt: TGTGCCAGCAAAGGGCGGCGGAATGAAAAACTGTTTTTT
CDR3aa: CASKGRRNEKLFF

v_gene: TRBV15
abundance: .
j_gene: TRBJ2-5
d_gene: .
CDR3nt: TGTGCCACCAGCTCAACACGAAAAGAGACCCAGTACTTC
CDR3aa: CATSSTRKETQYF

v_gene: TRBV6-5
abundance: .
j_gene: TRBJ2-3
d_gene: TRBD2
CDR3nt: TGTGCCAGCCGGAGAGGGAGGGCCTCAGATACGCAGTATTTT
CDR3aa: CASRRGRASDTQYF

v_gene: TRBV19
abundance: .
j_gene: TRBJ1-1
d_gene: .
CDR3nt: TGTGCCAGTAGTCCCCAAGGCTCCGGCACTGAAGCTTTCTTT
CDR3aa: CASSPQGSGTEAFF

v_gene: TRBV6-2/TRBV6-3
abundance: .
j_gene: TRBJ2-7
d_gene: .
CDR3nt: TGTGCCAGCAGTTACGATCCGGACAGCGTTATCTACGAGCAGTACTTC
CDR3aa: CASSYDPDSVIYEQYF

v_gene: TRBV5-1
abundance: .
j_gene: TRBJ2-7
d_gene: .
CDR3nt: TGCGCCAGCAGCTTGGGCGGGACAGCCGTCTACGAGCAGTACTTC
CDR3aa: CASSLGGTAVYEQYF

v_gene: TRBV3-1/TRBV3-2
abundance: .
j_gene: TRBJ2-3
d_gene: .
CDR3nt: TGTGCCAGCAGCCGGCAAGACAACACAGATACGCAGTATTTT
CDR3aa: CASSRQDNTDTQYF

v_gene: TRBV25-1
abundance: .
j_gene: TRBJ1-1
d_gene: .
CDR3nt: TGTGCCAGCAGTGATAGGAGGGGGTTCGGCGCTGAAGCTTTCTTT
CDR3aa: CASSDRRGFGAEAFF

v_gene: TRBV6-2/TRBV6-3
abundance: .
j_gene: TRBJ1-1
d_gene: TRBD1
CDR3nt: TGTGCCAGCAGCGGGACAGTTGTGAACACTGAAGCTTTCTTT
CDR3aa: CASSGTVVNTEAFF

v_gene: TRBV6-2/TRBV6-3
abundance: .
j_gene: TRBJ2-2
d_gene: .
CDR3nt: TGTGCCAGCAGTGGGAGACAAGGGGGGCCCGGGGAGCTGTTTTTT
CDR3aa: CASSGRQGGPGELFF

v_gene: TRBV7-9
abundance: .
j_gene: TRBJ1-1
d_gene: .
CDR3nt: TGTGCCAGCAGCTTAGTCGAGTTTTGGGGCACTGAAGCTTTCTTT
CDR3aa: CASSLVEFWGTEAFF

v_gene: TRBV11-3
abundance: once
j_gene: TRBJ2-1
d_gene: TRBD2
CDR3nt: TGTGCCAGCAGCTTAGGGGGAGCGGGAGCTGTTATTAACTCCTACAATGAGCAGTTCTTC
CDR3aa: CASSLGGAGAVINSYNEQFF

v_gene: TRBV27
abundance: .
j_gene: TRBJ1-5
d_gene: TRBD1
CDR3nt: TGTGCCAGCAGCACGACAGGGGTATGGGAGCCCCAGCATTTT
CDR3aa: CASSTTGVWEPQHF

v_gene: TRBV3-1/TRBV3-2
abundance: .
j_gene: TRBJ1-6
d_gene: .
CDR3nt: TGTGCCAGCAGCCCATTTGGTCCGACGGGGGGATCCGCTAATTCACCCCTCCACTTT
CDR3aa: CASSPFGPTGGSANSPLHF

v_gene: TRBV6-1
abundance: .
j_gene: TRBJ2-3
d_gene: TRBD2
CDR3nt: TGTGCCAGCAGTGTTAGCGGGAGGTGGAGCACAGATACGCAGTATTTT
CDR3aa: CASSVSGRWSTDTQYF

v_gene: TRBV10-3
abundance: .
j_gene: TRBJ2-3
d_gene: TRBD2
CDR3nt: TGTGCCATCAGTGATGGGGGAGGGGCAGATACGCAGTATTTT
CDR3aa: CAISDGGGADTQYF

v_gene: TRBV6-2/TRBV6-3
abundance: .
j_gene: TRBJ2-3
d_gene: .
CDR3nt: TGTGCCAGCAGTTACCCCCTCAGCACAGATACGCAGTATTTT
CDR3aa: CASSYPLSTDTQYF